The 10 T cell receptor beta chains listed next were all sequenced from one sample in a study of control samples from healthy donors and cancer patients. Using immunoSEQ multiplex PCR, the repertoire was profiled, and TCRdb retains in-frame clones only, with some absent. The data show around 78,000 clones, around 94% seen once. Material for sequencing was blood. Receptors originate from a woman under 30 in good health.

The chain joins TRBV5-8 to TRBJ1-2; 11 positions agree with TRBD1. The germline V gene encodes CDR1 SGHTS and CDR2 YDEGEE. J was trimmed by 1 base and V by 4 bases; bases with no gene match: 9. There are 17 residues in the CDR3. The CDR3 DNA follows: TGTGCCAGCAGCCCCCGAGGACAGGGGGCTTTTAACTATGGCTACACCTTC. Translating gives CASSPRGQGAFNYGYTF.

This chain joins TRBV7-9 and TRBJ2-3, with D perhaps TRBD1 (5 bases). The CDR3 is made up of 15 amino acids. Germline V lookup: CDR1 SEHNR, CDR2 FQNEAQ (reference sequence). V was cut by 1 base and J by 2 bases, with 10 bases left in between. CDR3 in amino acids: CASSLGQTNTDTQYF. In nucleotides, the CDR3 is TGTGCCAGCAGCTTAGGACAGACCAACACAGATACGCAGTATTTT.

This chain joins TRBV19 and TRBJ2-7, with TRBD1 as a possible D gene (5 bases). The V gene's germline CDR1 is LNHDA and CDR2 SQIVND (reference sequence). Trimming cost V 6 bases and J 12 bases, with 24 bases left between them. This CDR3 is built from 14 residues. CDR3 bases: TGTGCCAGTAGCCCAGGGTCTACTCCTTACTGGACGTACTTC. Protein: CASSPGSTPYWTYF.

The chain joins TRBV18 to TRBJ1-5; TRBD1 is a possible D gene (6 bases). This CDR3 is 13 amino acids long. Germline assignment: CDR1 KGHSH and CDR2 LQKENI. Between the trimmed V and J ends, which lost 2 bases and 5 bases, there was a span of 7 bases. CDR3 region: CASSPDRHQPQHF. The CDR3 coding sequence is TGTGCCAGCTCACCAGACAGGCATCAGCCCCAGCATTTT. Filled out from reference TRBV18 and TRBJ1-5, the complete variable domain reads NAGVMQNPRHLVRRRGQEARLRCSPMKGHSHVYWYRQLPEEGLKFMVYLQKENIIDESGMPKERFSAEFPKEGPSILRIQQVVRGDSAAYFCASSPDRHQPQHFGDGTRLSIL.

The chain carries TRBV6-2 or TRBV6-3 and TRBJ2-3; 12 bases are a match to TRBD2. The germline gives CDR1 MNHEY, CDR2 SVGEGT. V dropped 2 bases and J dropped 3; count of bases not matched to a gene: 3. The CDR3 is 16 residues long. CDR3 bases: TGTGCCAGCAGTTACGGCACTAGCGGGAGGACAGATACGCAGTATTTT. This sequence encodes CASSYGTSGRTDTQYF.

V is TRBV27 and J is TRBJ1-2; D gene ambiguous. V was cut by 3 bases and J by 8 bases, with 19 bases left in between. This CDR3 spans 15 amino acids. CDR1 and CDR2 (germline): MNHEY, SMNVEV (reference sequence). CDR3 loop: CASSFGLEGIGGYTF. In DNA, the CDR3 is TGTGCCAGCAGTTTCGGCCTTGAAGGGATAGGGGGCTACACCTTC.

V usage is TRBV27 and J usage is TRBJ2-7; 9 bases fit TRBD1. The V segment lost 4 bases and the J segment 4 bases; nucleotides outside the gene matches: 14. The CDR3 covers 17 residues. CDR1 MNHEY and CDR2 SMNVEV come from the germline V gene (reference sequence). Written as DNA, the CDR3 is TGTGCCAGCAGTTCCTTAGCCGCCGGGACAGGGTATTACGAGCAGTACTTC. Amino acid sequence: CASSSLAAGTGYYEQYF.

This clone was counted once. The chain carries TRBV7-9 and TRBJ1-4; 8 bases line up with TRBD1. With 5 bases clipped from V and 6 bases from J, the junction kept 11 bases outside the gene matches. Looked up from germline, CDR1 is SEHNR and CDR2 is FQNEAQ (reference sequence). The CDR3 has 16 amino acids. The CDR3, as DNA: TGTGCCAGCAGCACCTCCGGGACAGGAGGATATGAAAAACTGTTTTTT. Translated, it gives CASSTSGTGGYEKLFF.

The count of this clone is one. CDR3 protein: CASSSQSGRYNEQFF. The CDR3 bases are TGTGCCAGCAGCTCACAGAGTGGGAGATACAATGAGCAGTTCTTC. The chain links TRBV7-3 to TRBJ2-1, with a weak D call TRBD2 (5 bases). Trimming cost V 4 bases and J 4 bases, with 14 bases left between them. The CDR3 loop spans 15 amino acids. The germline CDR1 and CDR2 sequences are SGHTA and FQGTGA.

The chain has TRBV28 and TRBJ1-6; 8 nucleotides align to TRBD1. The germline gives CDR1 MDHEN, CDR2 SYDVKM. There are 16 residues in the CDR3. V shed 5 bases and J 6 bases; nucleotides not matched to a gene: 9. DNA for the CDR3: TGTGCCAGCAGTGCCTCGGGACAGGCGATTAATTCACCCCTCCACTTT. Protein sequence: CASSASGQAINSPLHF.